The 12 T cell receptor beta chains listed next were all sequenced from one sample in a study of blood T cells in healthy people across ages. It was with a sample-barcoded 5' primer and a J-beta primer mix that a second PCR of roughly 7 to 11 cycles was run. TCRdb re-called the 5' RACE reads with MiXCR, one entry per CDR3 protein. The sample comprises approximately 680,000 distinct CDR3 sequences, about 30% of which are singletons, and 15% rests with the top ten. The sequenced sample consisted of blood. The source of these receptors is a woman older than 75 in good health.

The sample holds many counts of this clonotype. The chain recombines TRBV29-1 with TRBJ1-4; D remains ambiguous. Germline V gives CDR1 SQVTM, CDR2 ANQGSEA. Trimming cost V 4 bases and J 8 bases, with 11 bases left between them. This CDR3 contains 12 residues. Here the CDR3 DNA reads TGCAGCGTTGCCGAGAACAGAGAAAAACTGTTTTTT. Translating gives CSVAENREKLFF.

This clonotype was detected a few times. The CDR3 loop is CASSLRSGAALGQPQHF. The CDR3 nucleotides are TGTGCCAGCAGTTTAAGGTCCGGCGCTGCCTTGGGACAGCCCCAGCATTTT. The chain has TRBV28 and TRBJ1-5; D ambiguous. The germline V gene encodes CDR1 MDHEN and CDR2 SYDVKM. CDR3 size: 17 residues. Trimming left V 2 bases short and J 7 bases short, with 21 bases between.

This clonotype was picked up many times. The chain combines TRBV27 with TRBJ1-1, with 11 nucleotides matching TRBD1. This CDR3 comprises 14 residues. Germline lookup yields CDR1 MNHEY and CDR2 SMNVEV (reference sequence). V was pared by 9 bases and J by 1 base, with 4 bases of the junction left unmatched. CDR3 nucleotide sequence: TGTGCCAGACTGGACAGGGGGCCGAACACTGAAGCTTTCTTT. Protein: CARLDRGPNTEAFF.

Remarks on this clonotype: A read error may explain this, as a much larger clone is one base away. The chain joins TRBV20-1 to TRBJ1-4; D call uncertain. Germline V gene sequence: CDR1 DFQATT, CDR2 SNEGSKA (reference sequence). The CDR3 covers 15 residues. As DNA, the CDR3 is TGCAGTGCCCTTAGTTGGTTTTCCGGGAATGAAGAACTGTTTTTT. Residues: CSALSWFSGNEELFF.

This clonotype was picked up many times. V usage is TRBV28 and J usage is TRBJ1-2, with 8 bases lining up with TRBD1. Trimming took 6 bases from V and 4 from J; bases not matched to a gene: 10. The CDR3 contains 15 residues. In germline, CDR1 is MDHEN, CDR2 SYDVKM. The CDR3 loop reads CASSLPGQVRYGYTF. The CDR3 coding sequence is TGTGCCAGCAGCTTACCGGGACAGGTCCGCTATGGCTACACCTTC.

Of note for this clonotype: This may stem from a read error, because a much larger clone lies one nucleotide away. The V and J genes are TRBV3-1 and TRBJ2-7; the D gene is possibly TRBD1 (7 bases). CDR1 and CDR2 (germline): LGHDT, YNNKEL (reference sequence). The CDR3 runs to 14 residues. CDR3 amino acids: CASSHTRGAYERYF. CDR3 coding DNA: TGTGCCAGCAGCCACACCAGGGGGGCCTACGAGCGGTACTTC.

CDR3 loop: CASSHSGDGYTF. The CDR3 nucleotides are TGCGCCAGCAGCCACTCAGGGGATGGCTACACCTTC. The chain employs TRBV4-3 and TRBJ1-2; D is perhaps TRBD1 (6 bases). Germline lookup yields CDR1 LGHNA and CDR2 YSLEER. Trimming removed 3 bases at V and 6 bases at J, with 8 bases between. This CDR3 contains 12 residues.

The V call is TRBV25-1, the J call TRBJ2-3, with 9 bases that match TRBD2. Unmatched junction bases numbered 11, after V lost 10 bases and J lost 6 bases. CDR3 size: 14 residues. Germline V lookup: CDR1 MGHDK, CDR2 SYGVNS. CDR3 nucleotides: TGTGCCACCAACCAGGGACTAGCAGCGGATACGCAGTATTTT. Its protein product is CATNQGLAADTQYF.

The gene calls are TRBV2 and TRBJ1-4; a possible D gene is TRBD1 (5 bases). There are 15 residues in the CDR3. The germline V and J ends were trimmed by 4 bases and 5 bases, with 14 bases remaining between them. Germline values: CDR1 SNHLY, CDR2 FYNNEI. The CDR3 region has the DNA TGTGCCAGCAGTGTCCGGGCAGGGCCAAATGAAAAACTGTTTTTT. It yields the protein CASSVRAGPNEKLFF.

This sequence joins TRBV30 and TRBJ1-6; tentatively, D is TRBD1 (5 bases). The germline CDR1 and CDR2 sequences are GTSNPN and SVGIG (reference sequence). The CDR3 spans 16 residues. V gave up 0 bases and J gave up 9 bases, with 18 bases separating them. CDR3 nucleotides: TGTGCCTGGAGTGTACCTAGAGGGGTAGTGACTTCACCCCTCCACTTT. This sequence encodes CAWSVPRGVVTSPLHF.

This clonotype has ten or more counts. The chain has TRBV12-3 or TRBV12-4 and TRBJ2-6; D gene ambiguous. The CDR3 consists of 14 residues. The V and J ends lost 5 bases and 8 bases respectively, with 13 bases between them. The CDR3 is CASSLSPSTNVLTF. As DNA, the CDR3 is TGTGCCAGCAGTCTAAGCCCCAGCACCAACGTCCTGACTTTC.

CDR3 bases: TGTGCCAGCAGTCTCCCAGGGGTGAATGAGCAGTTCTTC. It encodes CASSLPGVNEQFF. The chain couples TRBV12-3 or TRBV12-4 to TRBJ2-1, with D perhaps TRBD1 (6 bases). V lost 5 bases and J 7 bases, leaving 12 bases between the germline ends. CDR3 length equals 13 residues.